Listed below are T cell receptor beta chains from one sample, sequenced in a study of T cell changes during pregnancy in multiple sclerosis. This table comes from immunoSEQ multiplex PCR, and its TCRdb copy is limited to in-frame clones, with some not included. The sample records around 35,000 clones, about 91% being singletons. Sequenced material: CD4+ T cells from peripheral blood mononuclear cells, taken after pregnancy. These TCRs come from a female donor with multiple sclerosis, enrolled in a pregnancy study. The CDR3 runs from the conserved cysteine through the conserved F or W. Fields, in order: D gene, J gene, clone size, V gene, CDR3 DNA, CDR3 protein. D genes are given only for firm matches. Size is omitted from some rows. Given values are once, few, many or a class for expanded clones.

>TRBD2|TRBJ2-5|NA|TRBV9
TGTGCCAGCAGCCCGGGACTAGGGTTTCCGCAGGAGACCCAGTACTTC
CASSPGLGFPQETQYF
>NA|TRBJ2-1|NA|TRBV19
TGTGCCAGTAGTATTGGCCAGGGGAAGATTCACGAATTCAATGAGCAGTTCTTC
CASSIGQGKIHEFNEQFF
>TRBD2|TRBJ2-1|NA|TRBV11-2
TGTGCCAGCAGCCTGATCGGGGGGGCTGTCCACAATGAGCAGTTCTTC
CASSLIGGAVHNEQFF
>NA|TRBJ1-2|NA|TRBV18
TGTGCCAGCTCACCGGACAGCTCGTATGGCTACACCTTC
CASSPDSSYGYTF
>TRBD1|TRBJ2-7|NA|TRBV15
TGTGCCACCAGCAGAGCCGGGACAGACTACGAGCAGTACTTC
CATSRAGTDYEQYF
>NA|TRBJ2-1|NA|TRBV2
TGTGCCAGCGCCTCTTCTAGCGTATCCTACAATGAGCAGTTCTTC
CASASSSVSYNEQFF
>NA|TRBJ1-1|NA|TRBV6-1
TGTGCCACCCGGCCTAGGGGAACGGACACTGAAGCTTTCTTT
CATRPRGTDTEAFF
>NA|TRBJ2-5|NA|TRBV29-1
TGCAGCGTCAGTGGGGGCGGGGAGACCCAGTACTTC
CSVSGGGETQYF
>TRBD1|TRBJ1-1|NA|TRBV5-1
TGCGCCAGCAGCACTCAGGGGGCCGGGGGCACTGAAGCTTTCTTT
CASSTQGAGGTEAFF
>NA|TRBJ1-1|once|TRBV2
TGTGCCAGCACCGGAAGGGGGAACACTGAAGCTTTCTTT
CASTGRGNTEAFF
>NA|TRBJ2-6|NA|TRBV2
TGTGCCAGCCAACTAACGGCAGGGCCCTCTGGGGCCAACGTCCTGACTTTC
CASQLTAGPSGANVLTF
>TRBD2|TRBJ2-1|NA|TRBV10-1
TGCGCCAGCAGTGAGAACCCTAGCGGGGGGGCCGTGGAATTCAGTGAGCAGTTCTTC
CASSENPSGGAVEFSEQFF
>TRBD2|TRBJ2-7|few|TRBV11-3
TGTGCCAGCAGCTTAGCTCCGGGACTAGGCGGCGAGCAGTACTTC
CASSLAPGLGGEQYF
>TRBD1|TRBJ1-1|NA|TRBV5-6
TGTGCCAGCAGCCCTAGGGACAGAGGAATGAACACTGAAGCTTTCTTT
CASSPRDRGMNTEAFF
>NA|TRBJ1-1|NA|TRBV9
TGTGCCAGCAGCGGAAGGGGGGGGTCGGTGAACACTGAAGCTTTCTTT
CASSGRGGSVNTEAFF
>TRBD2|TRBJ2-1|NA|TRBV5-1
TGCGCCAGCAGCTTGTATCTAGCGGGGGGGTTTTTCGCCTACAATGAGCAGTTCTTC
CASSLYLAGGFFAYNEQFF
>NA|TRBJ1-1|NA|TRBV7-8
TGTGCCAGCAGCTTAATCGCAGGGGTCCGGATGGGAAACACTGAAGCTTTCTTT
CASSLIAGVRMGNTEAFF
>NA|TRBJ1-1|NA|TRBV29-1
TGCAGCGTTGTAGGGCAGGGAAGAACCACTGAAGCTTTCTTT
CSVVGQGRTTEAFF
>TRBD2|TRBJ2-2|NA|TRBV11-2
TGTGCCAGCAGCCCAGCGGGAACCGGGGAGCTGTTTTTT
CASSPAGTGELFF
>TRBD2|TRBJ2-3|NA|TRBV2
TGTGCCAGCAGTGCGACTAGCGGGGGGGCTTATACGCAGTATTTT
CASSATSGGAYTQYF
>NA|TRBJ1-2|NA|TRBV6-5
TGTGCCAGCAGGGCGATCGGGGACTCTATGCGCTACACCTTC
CASRAIGDSMRYTF
>NA|TRBJ1-5|NA|TRBV27
TGTGCCAGCAGTTCAGGGGAGAATCAGCCCCAGCATTTT
CASSSGENQPQHF
>NA|TRBJ1-4|NA|TRBV5-4
TGTGCCAGCAGCTCAATCGGGGTCAGGGAGGGCGAAAAACTGTTTTTT
CASSSIGVREGEKLFF
>NA|TRBJ2-7|NA|TRBV27
TGTGCCAGCAGCACCAATCTATGGAGGTCTCGCTCCTACGAGCAGTACTTC
CASSTNLWRSRSYEQYF
>TRBD1|TRBJ1-3|once|TRBV5-4
TGTGCCAGCAGCTTGGGGCCGGGACAGGGAAACACCATATATTTT
CASSLGPGQGNTIYF
>NA|TRBJ1-3|NA|TRBV11-2
TGTGCCAGCAGCCCGATCAGGGGCTTTTACACCATATATTTT
CASSPIRGFYTIYF
>NA|TRBJ2-5|NA|TRBV12-5
TGTGCTAGTGGTTCCATGGGCGGCGAAGGGGAAACCCAGTACTTC
CASGSMGGEGETQYF
>NA|TRBJ1-5|NA|TRBV2
TGTGCCAGCAGTGAATTTTTCCTGGATGGGCAGGGGAATGTTCAGCCCCAGCATTTT
CASSEFFLDGQGNVQPQHF
>TRBD1|TRBJ1-2|NA|TRBV18
TGTGCCAGCTCACCACCTGGGGACAGGGGAGGCGGCTACACCTTC
CASSPPGDRGGGYTF
>NA|TRBJ2-3|once|TRBV7-2
TGTGCCAGCAGCGAGGGGGCAGATACGCAGTATTTT
CASSEGADTQYF
>TRBD1|TRBJ2-7|NA|TRBV18
TGTGCCAGCTCACTACGACAGGGGAATGGGGAGCAGTACTTC
CASSLRQGNGEQYF
>NA|TRBJ2-2|NA|TRBV9
TGTGCCAGCAGCATCCTATCCGGGACTTCGAACACCGGGGAGCTGTTTTTT
CASSILSGTSNTGELFF
>NA|TRBJ2-3|NA|TRBV27
TGTGCCAGCAGACCCACGGCCCGACAGGCCCACGGAGATACGCAGTATTTT
CASRPTARQAHGDTQYF